This paragraph reports one T cell receptor beta chain. Germline V gives CDR1 SGHTA, CDR2 FQGNSA. V lost 6 bases and J lost 4; bases outside the gene matches: 12. The CDR3 is made up of 16 amino acids. In the study's own analysis: Reference gene primers were amplified, and this amplification served to estimate nucleated cell counts. The data were produced by immunoSEQ multiplex PCR, yet TCRdb's version contains in-frame clones alone and is incomplete. The V and J calls and clone size are taken from that table; D and trimming were inferred from the DNA. The sample lists about 200,000 clones, about 83% occurring once. This specimen belongs to a study of blood T cell repertoires in COVID-19. Study context: Sites in the United States, Italy and Spain provided acute and convalescent COVID-19 samples. T cells, B-cell-depleted T cells, or PBMCs provided the cDNA or gDNA that served as material.

The J gene is TRBJ2-5, the V gene TRBV7-2; the match to TRBD2 covers 9 bases. The TCR was taken from a woman aged 45-65 years with active or convalescent COVID-19. The sequenced material came from peripheral blood. DNA for the CDR3: TGTGCCAGCAGTCAAATAGCGGGAGTTTTCCGAGAGACCCAGTACTTC. Its protein is CASSQIAGVFRETQYF.